Given below is one T cell receptor beta chain in context. This entry comes from a study of T-cell reconstitution after alpha-beta-depleted transplantation in children. This sample's TCRbeta library carried unique molecular identifier barcodes. One entry per CDR3 protein, called by TCRdb with MiXCR from the PCR reads. The sample holds about 980,000 distinct CDR3 sequences; about 26% are singletons and the top ten take 28%. The CDR3 has 15 residues. The V gene lost 5 bases and the J gene lost 5 bases, with 17 bases spanning the gap. CDR1 is SGHVS, CDR2 FQNEAQ, per germline. The starting material was PBMCs, mostly from graft donor cells, obtained 360 days after TCRalphabeta/CD19-depleted stem cell transplant. V is TRBV7-8 and J is TRBJ2-3, with D perhaps matching TRBD1 or TRBD2 (5 bases each). This TCR came from a boy in the first two years of life who had a stem cell transplant for SCID, so the T cells may come from the graft donor. This CDR3 reads CASSPRRGAGDTQYF. In DNA, the CDR3 is TGTGCCAGCAGCCCACGTAGGGGCGCGGGAGATACGCAGTATTTT. The entire variable domain, with the rest obtained from reference TRBV7-8 and TRBJ2-3, is as follows: GAGVSQSPRYKVAKRGQDVALRCDPISGHVSLFWYQQALGQGPEFLTYFQNEAQLDKSGLPSDRFFAERPEGSVSTLKIQRTQQEDSAVYLCASSPRRGAGDTQYFGPGTRLTVL.